This T cell receptor (beta chain) was found in a study of response to subunit inactivated influenza vaccine. Study conclusions and caveats: Authors suggested seasonal influenza vaccinations each recruit few new T cells.

TCRdb reprocessed the RT-PCR reads via MiXCR and lists one record per CDR3 protein. This sample carries about 610,000 distinct CDR3 sequences, roughly 15% of them seen once, and the ten largest clones take around 10%. About this clonotype: Its antigen is not identified.

The sample consisted of PBMCs from blood, taken 12 days after vaccination. This TCR derives from a man aged 50 to 60 who received an inactivated influenza vaccine.

In nucleotides, the CDR3 is TGTGCCAGCAGCTTAGCCGGCGACAGACTAGCGGGCCATAGCACAGATACGCAGTATTTT. This translates into CASSLAGDRLAGHSTDTQYF. V is TRBV11-1 and J is TRBJ2-3, with 10 bases that match TRBD2. The CDR3 runs 20 residues. Germline-derived CDR1 and CDR2 are SGHAT and FQDESV (reference sequence). Trimming took 0 bases from V and 0 from J; bases not matched to a gene: 12.